The clone carrying this TCR beta chain turned up a few times. Its antigen is as yet unknown. This record belongs to a study of T-cell memory formation after mild COVID-19. Regarding the study as a whole: Among clones contracting day 15 to 85, CD4/CD8 was balanced, whereas later expanders leaned CD4+.

TCRdb re-analysed the 5' RACE reads in MiXCR, keeping a single row per CDR3 protein. The sample contains a few hundred thousand distinct CDR3 sequences, about 23% of which appear only once. This sequence was found in an adult woman who had mild COVID-19 (a few samples of this study predate the infection). Cell type and time point are not known. Sequencing used PBMCs or a T cell subset sorted from them (not recorded which).

CDR3 residues: CASSLKGAATISNQPQHF. CDR3 DNA: TGTGCCAGCAGCTTGAAGGGGGCCGCAACTATTAGCAATCAGCCCCAGCATTTT. The V and J genes are TRBV5-6 and TRBJ1-5; 7 nucleotides agree with TRBD1. There are 18 residues in the CDR3. Per the germline V gene, CDR1 is SGHDT and CDR2 is YYEEEE. V shed 1 base and J 0 bases; nucleotides not matched to a gene: 10. Full variable domain (outside the CDR3, taken from reference TRBV5-6 and TRBJ1-5): DAGVTQSPTHLIKTRGQQVTLRCSPKSGHDTVSWYQQALGQGPQFIFQYYEEEERQRGNFPDRFSGHQFPNYSSELNVNALLLGDSALYLCASSLKGAATISNQPQHFGDGTRLSIL.